A single sample is the source of the 17 T cell receptor beta chains below, sequenced in a study of T cell clones after liver transplantation (dated 2019 in TCRdb). Receptor amplification or capture employed the immunoSEQ multiplex PCR assay. Drawn from immuneACCESS, this table holds only the in-frame rearrangements with V and J called that TCRdb kept. Clones are partly lost; checked studies trace under half to an unresolved V gene and leave the rest unexplained. The sample has about 120,000 clones on record, approximately 90% of them singletons. Around 0.86% of the sample rests with the top ten. Material: CD4+ T cells from blood, obtained 12 months after liver transplant. Every receptor here comes from a human patient who received a liver transplant. In transplant recipients, some T cells may be of donor rather than host origin.

The chain recombines TRBV2 with TRBJ1-5; 7 bases align to TRBD1. Trimming removed 6 bases from V and 1 base from J; junction bases left unmatched: 0. The CDR3 totals 13 residues. Germline V gene data show CDR1 as SNHLY and CDR2 as FYNNEI. The CDR3 DNA is TGTGCCAGCAGGGGACAGAGCAATCAGCCCCAGCATTTT. Amino acids: CASRGQSNQPQHF.

The chain is built from TRBV4-2 and TRBJ2-1, with 11 bases lining up with TRBD2. J was trimmed by 8 bases and V by 8 bases; bases with no gene match: 11. This CDR3 contains 15 residues. Germline V CDR1 and CDR2: LGHNA, YNFKEQ. The CDR3 DNA reads as TGTGCCAGCGGATTGACTAGCGGGATGTCCCATGAGCAGTTCTTC. This sequence encodes CASGLTSGMSHEQFF.

The J gene is TRBJ2-7, the V gene TRBV2; D may match TRBD1 or TRBD2 (5 bases each). The germline V gene encodes CDR1 SNHLY and CDR2 FYNNEI. This CDR3 region has 15 residues. The V end lost 6 bases, the J end lost 1 base, and 16 bases lay between the germline ends. CDR3 sequence (DNA): TGTGCCAGCAGAGACTTAGGGACGACTTCCTACGAGCAGTACTTC. As protein: CASRDLGTTSYEQYF.

J is TRBJ1-2 and V is TRBV7-2, with TRBD1 as a possible D gene (6 bases). Germline V lookup: CDR1 SGHTA, CDR2 FQGNSA. The CDR3 is 15 amino acids. Trimming pared 5 bases from V and 2 bases from J, leaving 15 bases between. The CDR3 DNA is TGTGCCAGCAGCCCAACCGGGGGGCGGAACTATGGCTACACCTTC. It encodes CASSPTGGRNYGYTF.

V gene TRBV9 combines with J gene TRBJ2-6; D is unresolved. Germline CDR1 is SGDLS and CDR2 is YYNGEE. This CDR3 is built from 15 residues. Deletions cut 1 base from V and 1 base from J, with 6 bases between. CDR3 sequence: CASSVLGSGANVLTF. CDR3 bases: TGTGCCAGCAGCGTATTGGGTTCTGGGGCCAACGTCCTGACTTTC.

The gene calls are TRBV7-2 and TRBJ2-7, with 10 bases identical to TRBD1. Germline V gives CDR1 SGHTA, CDR2 FQGNSA. The CDR3 contains 14 residues. V lost 5 bases to trimming and J lost 4 bases; unmatched junction nucleotides: 5. CDR3 nucleotides: TGTGCCAGCAGCCCGACAGGGGGCCCTTACGAGCAGTACTTC. It is translated as CASSPTGGPYEQYF.

The V call is TRBV2, the J call TRBJ2-7; tentatively, D is TRBD2 (5 bases). Germline V gene data show CDR1 as SNHLY and CDR2 as FYNNEI. V lost 8 bases and J lost 6, with 14 bases in between. CDR3 length: 12 residues. The CDR3 sequence: CASLRVWGEQYF. The DNA for the CDR3 is TGTGCCAGCTTGAGGGTTTGGGGCGAGCAGTACTTC.

This rearrangement joins TRBV28 to TRBJ2-1, with D tentatively TRBD1 or TRBD2 (5 bases each). This CDR3 has 15 residues. CDR1 is MDHEN and CDR2 is SYDVKM in the germline V gene. The V and J ends lost 5 bases and 5 bases respectively, with 16 bases between them. The CDR3 DNA follows: TGTGCCAGCAGTCCTCGGGGCTCCCTTGACAATGAGCAGTTCTTC. Its protein product is CASSPRGSLDNEQFF.

This chain uses TRBV27 with TRBJ2-1; 10 positions agree with TRBD2. Germline values: CDR1 MNHEY, CDR2 SMNVEV (reference sequence). There are 15 residues in the CDR3. V lost 4 bases, J lost 7 bases, and 7 bases stayed unmatched. The DNA for the CDR3 is TGTGCCAGCAGTTCGCTAGCGGGAGTGGGGAATGAGCAGTTCTTC. Translated: CASSSLAGVGNEQFF.

In its sample, this clone was seen a few times. This chain uses TRBV18 with TRBJ1-1; no clear D. This CDR3 spans 13 amino acids. CDR1 KGHSH and CDR2 LQKENI come from the germline V gene. The germline V and J ends were trimmed by 2 bases and 7 bases, with 11 bases remaining between them. The CDR3 loop reads CASSPGQANEAFF. The DNA for the CDR3 is TGTGCCAGCTCACCAGGGCAGGCTAATGAAGCTTTCTTT.

This clone was picked up a small number of times. The J gene is TRBJ1-2, the V gene TRBV6-6; D uncertain. Germline lookup yields CDR1 MNHNY and CDR2 SVGAGI (reference sequence). CDR3 length: 12 amino acids. V lost 4 bases to trimming and J lost 4 bases, with 7 bases between them. CDR3 in DNA: TGTGCCAGCAGTTCCGGGATCTATGGCTACACCTTC. Protein product: CASSSGIYGYTF.

The chain is built from TRBV7-2 and TRBJ2-4, with TRBD1 matching over 8 bases. Germline CDR1 and CDR2: SGHTA and FQGNSA. This CDR3 is 14 amino acids long. J lost 9 bases, V lost 3 bases, and 7 bases had no gene match. The CDR3 DNA follows: TGTGCCAGCAGCTTGGGGACAGGCTACGTCATTCAGTACTTC. Translation gives CASSLGTGYVIQYF. The variable domain in full, with the rest retrieved from reference TRBV7-2 and TRBJ2-4, is GAGVSQSPSNKVTEKGKDVELRCDPISGHTALYWYRQSLGQGLEFLIYFQGNSAPDKSGLPSDRFSAERTGGSVSTLTIQRTQQEDSAVYLCASSLGTGYVIQYFGAGTRLSVL.

The rearrangement links TRBV7-8 to TRBJ2-7; D is unresolved. The CDR3 runs 16 residues. CDR1 is SGHVS, CDR2 FQNEAQ, per germline. The V and J ends lost 4 bases and 0 bases respectively, with 16 bases between them. CDR3 sequence (DNA): TGTGCCAGCAGCTCCTCAGGACGGTCTAGCTCCTACGAGCAGTACTTC. It specifies CASSSSGRSSSYEQYF.

This sequence joins TRBV2 and TRBJ2-1, with 7 bases identical to TRBD2. The germline V gene has CDR1 SNHLY and CDR2 FYNNEI. V gave up 8 bases and J gave up 4 bases; unmatched junction bases: 5. The CDR3 consists of 13 residues. The CDR3, as DNA: TGTGCCAGCGGGACTACGGGATACAATGAGCAGTTCTTC. Translating it yields CASGTTGYNEQFF. Based on the CDR3 plus reference TRBV2 and TRBJ2-1, the full variable domain is EPEVTQTPSHQVTQMGQEVILRCVPISNHLYFYWYRQILGQKVEFLVSFYNNEISEKSEIFDDQFSVERPDGSNFTLKIRSTKLEDSAMYFCASGTTGYNEQFFGPGTRLTVL.

V and J are TRBV5-4 and TRBJ2-3; 11 positions match TRBD2. Germline-derived CDR1 and CDR2 are SGHNT and YYREEE (reference sequence). V was clipped by 3 bases and J by 4 bases; unmatched bases: 13. CDR3 length equals 18 residues. The CDR3 DNA reads as TGTGCCAGCAGCTCGGGTGGAGTAGCGGGAGGGTGGGCAGATACGCAGTATTTT. It yields the protein CASSSGGVAGGWADTQYF.

This clone was observed a handful of times. This chain uses TRBV21-1 with TRBJ1-1. TRBV21-1 is given as a pseudogene. CDR3 size: 11 residues. CDR3 nucleotides: TGTGCCAGCAGCACTAACACTGAAGCTTTCTTT. Its protein product is CASSTNTEAFF.

This chain connects TRBV9 to TRBJ1-2; no definite D call. Germline V gene data show CDR1 as SGDLS and CDR2 as YYNGEE. The CDR3 extends over 15 amino acids. Trimming removed 4 bases at V and 0 bases at J, with 13 bases between. The CDR3 coding sequence is TGTGCCAGCAGCCCCGGACTGACTACTAACTATGGCTACACCTTC. Protein product: CASSPGLTTNYGYTF.